This T cell receptor (beta chain) was profiled in a study of Tregs in tolerant kidney transplant recipients. Study-wide findings and caveats: The most relevant donor-specific Treg TCRbeta repertoire apparently came from expansion with activated donor B cells. Findings come from small patient numbers and require larger validation. Biological reproducibility was not directly addressed in this study.

Concerning this clone: Its antigen is not known.

Method: immunoSEQ multiplex PCR; TCRdb's copy keeps in-frame clones and lacks some. The sample lists just under 65,000 clones, roughly 98% occurring once. Unstimulated regulatory T cells (CD4+CD25+CD127-), CD4+CD25- non-regulatory cells, CD4 and CD8 cells were FACS-sorted from thawed PBMCs. Germline V lookup: CDR1 SGHRS, CDR2 YFSETQ. The trim removed 0 bases at V and 8 bases at J, leaving 9 bases unmatched. CDR3 size: 16 residues. This sequence was found in a human donor who received a combined kidney and bone marrow transplant. The starting material was Tregs from blood, obtained before the transplant. This rearrangement joins TRBV5-1 to TRBJ2-1; 9 nucleotides align to TRBD2. The CDR3 sequence is CASSLVASGAGDEQFF. CDR3 sequence (DNA): TGCGCCAGCAGCTTGGTAGCTAGCGGGGCCGGGGATGAGCAGTTCTTC. Full variable domain (missing parts from reference TRBV5-1 and TRBJ2-1): KAGVTQTPRYLIKTRGQQVTLSCSPISGHRSVSWYQQTPGQGLQFLFEYFSETQRNKGNFPGRFSGRQFSNSRSEMNVSTLELGDSALYLCASSLVASGAGDEQFFGPGTRLTVL.